Here is one T cell receptor (beta chain) with its context. This entry comes from a study of blood T cell repertoires in COVID-19. This CDR3 spans 16 amino acids. V lost 0 bases and J lost 5; bases outside the gene matches: 7. The V gene's germline CDR1 is LNHNV and CDR2 YYDKDF (reference sequence). Per the original data handling: Counts of nucleated cells, estimated from reference gene primer amplification, were obtained. Assay used: immunoSEQ multiplex PCR; TCRdb lists only in-frame clones, some missing. V and J calls and clone size are copied from that table; D and trimming were computed from the DNA. The sample lists some 260,000 clones, approximately 82% seen once, with roughly 4.9% in the top ten.

The clonotype comes from a woman of 80 years or more with active or convalescent COVID-19. The gene calls are TRBV15 and TRBJ2-1; TRBD2 agrees at 7 bases. Sequencing input: peripheral blood. The CDR3 sequence: CATSRDLGLADNEQFF. CDR3 coding DNA: TGTGCCACCAGCAGAGATTTGGGCCTAGCGGACAATGAGCAGTTCTTC. Drawing the rest from reference TRBV15 and TRBJ2-1, the complete variable domain is DAMVIQNPRYQVTQFGKPVTLSCSQTLNHNVMYWYQQKSSQAPKLLFHYYDKDFNNEADTPDNFQSRRPNTSFCFLDIRSPGLGDTAMYLCATSRDLGLADNEQFFGPGTRLTVL.